A selection of T cell receptor beta chains follows, all from one sample in a study of glioma-infiltrating T cells. TCRdb reanalysed the multiplex PCR reads using MiXCR and keeps one entry per CDR3 protein. The sample records around 190,000 distinct CDR3 sequences, 25% to 35% being singletons. Sequenced: glioma tissue, nonneoplastic brain tissue, or PBMCs (not recorded which). The source of these receptors is a human donor with low-grade glioma or glioblastoma, undergoing nonglioma brain surgery, or in good health (not recorded which). Each CDR3 is given with its conserved first and last residue. Each record gives: D gene, clone size, J gene, V gene, CDR3 protein, CDR3 DNA. The D gene is left open where the match is weak. Some rows have no size entry. The others give once, few or many, or a class for an expanded clone.

TRBD1	-	TRBJ1-2	TRBV7-9	CASSQDRDGYTF	TGTGCCAGCAGCCAGGACAGGGATGGCTACACCTTC
-	many	TRBJ2-3	TRBV5-8	CASSSLSGTDTQYF	TGTGCCAGCAGCTCTTTGAGCGGCACAGATACGCAGTATTTT
TRBD1	many	TRBJ1-5	TRBV6-5	CASRSLGQGNQPQHF	TGTGCCAGCAGATCACTCGGACAGGGCAATCAGCCCCAGCATTTT
-	-	TRBJ1-1	TRBV19	CASSRLDDTEAFF	TGTGCCAGTAGTAGGCTGGATGACACTGAAGCTTTCTTT
TRBD2	-	TRBJ2-5	TRBV27	CASSTLAGVGRETQYF	TGTGCCAGCAGTACCCTAGCGGGAGTGGGTCGTGAGACCCAGTACTTC
-	-	TRBJ2-7	TRBV4-1	CASSQGSSLPSYEQYF	TGCGCCAGCAGCCAAGGGTCGTCGCTCCCCTCCTACGAGCAGTACTTC
TRBD2	many	TRBJ2-7	TRBV20-1	CSARIAGESRGEQYF	TGCAGTGCTAGAATAGCGGGAGAATCGAGGGGCGAGCAGTACTTC
-	-	TRBJ2-2	TRBV5-1	CASSLSPGGTGELFF	TGCGCCAGCAGCTTGAGTCCAGGTGGGACCGGGGAGCTGTTTTTT
TRBD1	-	TRBJ1-5	TRBV4-2	CAAADRGTNSNQPQHF	TGTGCCGCGGCGGACAGGGGGACTAATAGCAATCAGCCCCAGCATTTT
TRBD1	-	TRBJ1-2	TRBV19	CASSPPDRGYGYTF	TGTGCCAGTAGTCCCCCGGACAGGGGGTATGGCTACACCTTC